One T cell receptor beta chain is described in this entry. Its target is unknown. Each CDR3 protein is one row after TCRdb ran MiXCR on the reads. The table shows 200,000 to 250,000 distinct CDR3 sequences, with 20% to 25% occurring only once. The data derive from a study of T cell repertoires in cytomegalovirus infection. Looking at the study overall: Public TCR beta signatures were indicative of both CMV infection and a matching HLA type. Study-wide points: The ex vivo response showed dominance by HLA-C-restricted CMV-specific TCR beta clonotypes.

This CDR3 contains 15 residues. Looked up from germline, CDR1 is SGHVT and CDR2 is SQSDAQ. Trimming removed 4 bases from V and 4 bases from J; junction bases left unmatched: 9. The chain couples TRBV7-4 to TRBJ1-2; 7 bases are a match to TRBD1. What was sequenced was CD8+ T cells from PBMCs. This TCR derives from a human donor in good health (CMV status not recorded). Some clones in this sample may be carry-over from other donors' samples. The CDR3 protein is CASSSTGVGVYGYTF. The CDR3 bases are TGTGCCAGCAGCTCCACAGGGGTCGGCGTCTATGGCTACACCTTC. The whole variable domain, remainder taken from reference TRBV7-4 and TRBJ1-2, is GAGVSQSPRYKVAKRGRDVALRCDSISGHVTLYWYRQTLGQGSEVLTYSQSDAQRDKSGRPSGRFSAERPERSVSTLKIQRTEQGDSAVYLCASSSTGVGVYGYTFGSGTRLTVV.